What follows is one T cell receptor (beta chain) and its context. What it binds is not known. Patients were adults with ileal or ileocolonic Crohn's disease needing resection. Per sample, roughly 500 nanograms of biopsy DNA were TCRB immunosequenced. The data were produced by immunoSEQ multiplex PCR, yet TCRdb's version contains in-frame clones alone and is incomplete. The sample includes approximately 27,000 clones, about 81% of them seen just once. This sample is part of a study of T cell repertoires in ileal Crohn's disease. Background on the study: Thiopurines (11) or anti-TNF agents (18) were given postoperatively to about half.

Overall study findings and caveats: Active smokers at surgery had more clonal expansions than non-smokers.

This CDR3 region has 16 residues. The germline CDR1 and CDR2 sequences are LGHNA and YSLEER. V shed 1 base and J shed 4 bases, with 14 bases lying between them. Material for sequencing was ileal tissue. V gene TRBV4-3 combines with J gene TRBJ1-3; D possibly corresponds to TRBD1 (6 bases). The receptor comes from an adult with Crohn's disease. In nucleotides, the CDR3 is TGCGCCAGCAGCCAAGCAAGTTGGACAGCAGGAAACACCATATATTTT. This translates into CASSQASWTAGNTIYF.